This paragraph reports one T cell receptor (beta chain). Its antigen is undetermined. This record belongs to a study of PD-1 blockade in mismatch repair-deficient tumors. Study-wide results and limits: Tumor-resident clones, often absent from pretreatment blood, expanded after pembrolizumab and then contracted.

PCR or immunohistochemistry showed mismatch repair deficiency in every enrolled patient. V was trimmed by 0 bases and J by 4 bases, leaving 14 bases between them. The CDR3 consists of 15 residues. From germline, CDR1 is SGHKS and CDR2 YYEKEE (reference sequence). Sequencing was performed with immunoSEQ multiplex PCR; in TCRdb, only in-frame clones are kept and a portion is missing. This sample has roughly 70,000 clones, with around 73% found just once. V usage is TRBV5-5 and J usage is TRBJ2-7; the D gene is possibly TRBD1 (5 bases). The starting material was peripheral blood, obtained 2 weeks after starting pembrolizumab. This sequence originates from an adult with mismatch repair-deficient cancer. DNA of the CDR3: TGTGCCAGCAGCTTGGCATTTGGGTCAGGGTACGAGCAGTACTTC. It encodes CASSLAFGSGYEQYF. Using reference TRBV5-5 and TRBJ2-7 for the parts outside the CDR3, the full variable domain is DAGVTQSPTHLIKTRGQQVTLRCSPISGHKSVSWYQQVLGQGPQFIFQYYEKEERGRGNFPDRFSARQFPNYSSELNVNALLLGDSALYLCASSLAFGSGYEQYFGPGTRLTVT.